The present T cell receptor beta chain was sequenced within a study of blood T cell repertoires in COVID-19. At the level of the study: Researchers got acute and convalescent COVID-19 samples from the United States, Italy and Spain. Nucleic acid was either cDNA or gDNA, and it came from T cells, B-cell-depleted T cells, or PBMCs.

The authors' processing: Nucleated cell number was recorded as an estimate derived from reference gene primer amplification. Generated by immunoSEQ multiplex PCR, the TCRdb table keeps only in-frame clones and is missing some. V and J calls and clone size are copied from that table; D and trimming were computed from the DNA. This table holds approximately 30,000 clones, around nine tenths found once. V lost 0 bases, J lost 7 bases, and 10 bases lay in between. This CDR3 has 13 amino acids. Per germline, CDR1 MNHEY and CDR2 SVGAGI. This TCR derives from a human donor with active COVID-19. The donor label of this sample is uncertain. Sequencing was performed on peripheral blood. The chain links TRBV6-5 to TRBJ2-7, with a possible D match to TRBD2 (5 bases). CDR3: CASSYSTGFEQYF. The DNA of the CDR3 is TGTGCCAGCAGTTACTCCACGGGGTTTGAGCAGTACTTC.